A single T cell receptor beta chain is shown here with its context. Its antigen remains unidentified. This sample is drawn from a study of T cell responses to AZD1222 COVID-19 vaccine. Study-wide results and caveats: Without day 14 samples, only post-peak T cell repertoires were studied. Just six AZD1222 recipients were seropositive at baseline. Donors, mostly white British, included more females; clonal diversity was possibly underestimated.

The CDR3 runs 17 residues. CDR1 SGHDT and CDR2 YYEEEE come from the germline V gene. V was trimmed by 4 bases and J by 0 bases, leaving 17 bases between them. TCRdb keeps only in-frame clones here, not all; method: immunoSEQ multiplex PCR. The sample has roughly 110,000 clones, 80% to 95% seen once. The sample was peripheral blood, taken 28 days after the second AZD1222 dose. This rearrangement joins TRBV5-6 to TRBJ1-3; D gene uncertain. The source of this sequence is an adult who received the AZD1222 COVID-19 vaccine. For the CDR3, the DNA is TGTGCCAGCAGCGTGTCGGGATCCATGAGCTCTGGAAACACCATATATTTT. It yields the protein CASSVSGSMSSGNTIYF.